The entry below describes one TCR beta chain. Its antigen remains unidentified. No much larger clone is present one base from it, and per-base qualities are unavailable. The sample's time point label, decoded: second blood draw from one MS patient after hematopoietic stem cell transplantation. To demonstrate the VDJtools post-analysis software, the study profiled TCR beta repertoires from the peripheral blood of around 13 young patients with multiple sclerosis. The patients with multiple sclerosis were children and adolescents between about 6 and 17 years of age. This specimen belongs to a study of post-analysis software for immune sequencing data (dated by TCRdb to the mid-2010s). Background for the entire study: Disease courses on record covered relapsing-remitting, secondary progressive and progressive-relapsing multiple sclerosis, though some patients had no subtype annotation. The patient repertoires were set against about 10 previously published healthy control repertoires from donors whose ages ranged from about 6 to 25 years. A subset of samples was prepared in parallel using single-end sample barcoding, then pooled and co-amplified after Illumina adapter ligation.

Broad study findings and their caveats: The control group was slightly older than the multiple sclerosis patient group. Strong co-clustering of samples prepared in the same batch was shown by direct clustering with F measure, prompting a batch-effect correction. Multiple sclerosis patients had significantly lower normalized Chao1 diversity than controls, a result that suggests substantial peripheral T-cell clonal expansion. Several TRBV segments, including TRBV5-6, TRBV5-1 and TRBV20-1, were significantly more frequent in patients than controls.

Library generation was performed with PCR. This sample was sequenced with an Illumina HiSeq 2500. Unique molecular identifiers were incorporated into TCR beta cDNA libraries to reduce PCR and sequencing biases. Some 500,000 cDNA molecules were obtained per 1 to 10 million input T cells, so each molecule approximated one T cell. The patient libraries were prepared and sequenced using the same protocol as the earlier healthy control dataset. Samples belonging to the same batch were prepared together, multiplexed and sequenced on a shared HiSeq lane. Turning to the authors' computational methods: MIGEC was used to process the raw barcoded reads, and molecular identifier groups with only a single read were discarded before consensus assembly and CDR3 extraction. Clonotype tables were post-analysed with VDJtools, normalizing diversity by down-sampling all datasets to the smallest sample size. In repertoire overlap clustering, CDR3 amino acid sequences, but not nucleotide sequences, were matched to correct batch-related cross-sample contamination. TCRdb itself trimmed the public reads at Q25 with fastp, ran MiXCR and retained productive beta chains. Rows are unified per CDR3 protein, each entry keeping the most common DNA and genes. The authors' filters were not applied to this entry. This sample has 160,000 or so distinct CDR3 sequences in its table, and 35% to 40% of those were observed once. Of the sample, under 30% falls within the top ten clones.

Reading from cysteine to phenylalanine, the CDR3 counts 16 amino acids. The only DNA kept is the CDR3, 48 bases in frame from the first base. V gives up 0 bases and J gives up 1 base, and the segment between their germline ends measures 12 bases. CDR1 and CDR2, per the germline V gene, are MGHRA and YSYEKL. The rearrangement combines TRBV4-1 with TRBJ2-5, with the identity of the D gene unclear. Sequencing used blood, obtained after autologous hematopoietic stem cell transplantation. The receptor was isolated from a girl between 5 and 17 years old with multiple sclerosis. Donor details come from another sample of the same person, matched by shared clones. The CDR3 protein is CASSQERQVVQETQYF. The bases read TGCGCCAGCAGCCAAGAAAGGCAGGTTGTCCAAGAGACCCAGTACTTC.